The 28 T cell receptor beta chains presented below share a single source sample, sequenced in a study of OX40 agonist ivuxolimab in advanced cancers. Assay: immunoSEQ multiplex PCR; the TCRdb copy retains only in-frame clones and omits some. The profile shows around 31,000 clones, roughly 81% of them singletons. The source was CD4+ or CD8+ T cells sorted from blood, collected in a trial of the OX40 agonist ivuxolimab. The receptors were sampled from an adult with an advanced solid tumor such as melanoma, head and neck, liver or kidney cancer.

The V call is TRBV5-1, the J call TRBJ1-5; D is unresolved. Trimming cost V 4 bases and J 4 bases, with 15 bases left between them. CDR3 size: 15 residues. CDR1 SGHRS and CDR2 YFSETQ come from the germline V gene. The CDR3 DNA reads TGCGCCAGCAGCCTGGACGGCATAGGGAATCAGCCCCAGCATTTT. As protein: CASSLDGIGNQPQHF.

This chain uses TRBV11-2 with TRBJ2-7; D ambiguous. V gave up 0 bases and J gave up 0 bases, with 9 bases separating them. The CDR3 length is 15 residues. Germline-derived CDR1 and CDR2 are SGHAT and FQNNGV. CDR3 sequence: CASSLDATNSYEQYF. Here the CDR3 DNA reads TGTGCCAGCAGCTTAGATGCGACAAACTCCTACGAGCAGTACTTC.

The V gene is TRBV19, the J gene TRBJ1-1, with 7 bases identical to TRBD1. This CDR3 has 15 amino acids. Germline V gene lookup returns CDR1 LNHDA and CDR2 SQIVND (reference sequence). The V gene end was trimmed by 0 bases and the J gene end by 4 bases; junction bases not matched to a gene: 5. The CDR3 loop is CASSIDRTGVTEAFF. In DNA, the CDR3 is TGTGCCAGTAGTATAGATCGAACAGGGGTCACTGAAGCTTTCTTT.

CDR3 protein: CASSGTSGATQYF. In nucleotides, the CDR3 is TGCGCCAGCAGTGGGACTAGCGGGGCGACGCAGTATTTT. V is TRBV5-1 and J is TRBJ2-3, with 13 bases fitting TRBD2. Germline CDR1 reads SGHRS; CDR2 reads YFSETQ. The trim removed 5 bases at V and 9 bases at J, leaving 3 bases unmatched. This CDR3 comprises 13 residues.

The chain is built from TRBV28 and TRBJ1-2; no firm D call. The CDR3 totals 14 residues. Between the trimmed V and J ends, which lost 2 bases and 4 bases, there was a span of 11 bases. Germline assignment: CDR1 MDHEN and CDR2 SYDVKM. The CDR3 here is CASSLGFRSYGYTF. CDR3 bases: TGTGCCAGCAGTTTAGGTTTCAGAAGCTATGGCTACACCTTC.

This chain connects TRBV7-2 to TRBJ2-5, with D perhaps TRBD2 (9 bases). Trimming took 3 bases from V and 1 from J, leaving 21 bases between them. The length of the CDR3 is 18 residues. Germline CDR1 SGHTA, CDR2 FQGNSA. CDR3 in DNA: TGTGCCAGCAGCTTGCAGGGGGCGGGAGCGGGGGGCCAAGAGACCCAGTACTTC. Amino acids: CASSLQGAGAGGQETQYF.

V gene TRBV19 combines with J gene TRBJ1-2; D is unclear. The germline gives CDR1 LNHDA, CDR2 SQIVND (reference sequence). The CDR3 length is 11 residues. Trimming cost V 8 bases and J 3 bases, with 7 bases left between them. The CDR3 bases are TGTGCCAGTGCGACCTACTATGGCTACACCTTC. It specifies CASATYYGYTF.

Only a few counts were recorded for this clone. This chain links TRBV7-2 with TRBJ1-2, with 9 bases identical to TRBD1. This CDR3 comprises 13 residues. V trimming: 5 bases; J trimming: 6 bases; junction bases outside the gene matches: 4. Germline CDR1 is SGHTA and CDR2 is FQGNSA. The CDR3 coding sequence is TGTGCCAGCAGCCGGGACAGGGACGATGGCTACACCTTC. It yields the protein CASSRDRDDGYTF.

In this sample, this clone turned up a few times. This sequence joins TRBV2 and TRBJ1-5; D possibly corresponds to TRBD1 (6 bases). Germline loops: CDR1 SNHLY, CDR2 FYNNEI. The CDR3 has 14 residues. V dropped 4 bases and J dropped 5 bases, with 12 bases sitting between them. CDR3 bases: TGTGCCAGCAGTGGGGGGGCAGGAGATCAGCCCCAGCATTTT. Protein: CASSGGAGDQPQHF.

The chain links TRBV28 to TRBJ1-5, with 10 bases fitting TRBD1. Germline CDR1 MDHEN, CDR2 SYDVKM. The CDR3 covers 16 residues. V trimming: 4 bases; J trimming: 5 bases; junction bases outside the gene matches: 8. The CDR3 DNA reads TGTGCCAGCAGTTCCCCGGGGGACAGGGGTGATCAGCCCCAGCATTTT. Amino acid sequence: CASSSPGDRGDQPQHF.

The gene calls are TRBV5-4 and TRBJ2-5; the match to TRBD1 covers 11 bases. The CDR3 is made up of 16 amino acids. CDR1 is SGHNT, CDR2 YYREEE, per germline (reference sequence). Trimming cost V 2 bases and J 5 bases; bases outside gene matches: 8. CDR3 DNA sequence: TGTGCCAGCAGCTTAACAACCGGGACAGGGGGGGAGACCCAGTACTTC. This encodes CASSLTTGTGGETQYF.

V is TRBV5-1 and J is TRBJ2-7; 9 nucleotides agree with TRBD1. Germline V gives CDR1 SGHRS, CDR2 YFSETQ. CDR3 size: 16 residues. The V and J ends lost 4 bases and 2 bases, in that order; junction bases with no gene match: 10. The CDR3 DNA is TGCGCCAGCAGCATCCGGACAGGGGAGATGGCCTACGAGCAGTACTTC. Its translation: CASSIRTGEMAYEQYF. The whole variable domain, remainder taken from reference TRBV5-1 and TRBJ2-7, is KAGVTQTPRYLIKTRGQQVTLSCSPISGHRSVSWYQQTPGQGLQFLFEYFSETQRNKGNFPGRFSGRQFSNSRSEMNVSTLELGDSALYLCASSIRTGEMAYEQYFGPGTRLTVT.

CDR3 nucleotides: TGTGCCAGCAGTGAAGCGACCCGCTACGAGCAGTACTTC. Its translation: CASSEATRYEQYF. The chain employs TRBV2 and TRBJ2-7; the D is unclear. V was shortened by 0 bases and J by 3 bases, with 6 bases between the two germline ends. CDR1 is SNHLY, CDR2 FYNNEI, per germline. CDR3 size: 13 residues. Looking up the rest from reference TRBV2 and TRBJ2-7 gives the full variable domain: EPEVTQTPSHQVTQMGQEVILRCVPISNHLYFYWYRQILGQKVEFLVSFYNNEISEKSEIFDDQFSVERPDGSNFTLKIRSTKLEDSAMYFCASSEATRYEQYFGPGTRLTVT.

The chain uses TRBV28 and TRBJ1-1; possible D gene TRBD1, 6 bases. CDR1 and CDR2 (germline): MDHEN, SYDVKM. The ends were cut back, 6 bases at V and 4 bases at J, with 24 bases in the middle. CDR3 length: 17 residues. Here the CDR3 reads CASSRAGARRSGTEAFF. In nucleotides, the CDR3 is TGTGCCAGCAGCCGAGCGGGGGCGAGGCGTTCTGGCACTGAAGCTTTCTTT.

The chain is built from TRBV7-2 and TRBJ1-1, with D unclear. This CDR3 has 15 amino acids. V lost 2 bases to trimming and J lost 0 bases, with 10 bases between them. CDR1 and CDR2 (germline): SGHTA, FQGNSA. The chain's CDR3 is CASSLFIGVNTEAFF. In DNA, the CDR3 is TGTGCCAGCAGCTTATTTATCGGGGTGAACACTGAAGCTTTCTTT.

CDR3: CASSLGTSGNYGNEQYF. The CDR3 region has the DNA TGTGCCAGCAGCTTAGGGACTAGCGGGAACTATGGCAACGAGCAGTACTTC. This rearrangement joins TRBV7-2 to TRBJ2-7; 12 bases agree with TRBD2. The CDR3 extends over 17 amino acids. Germline loops: CDR1 SGHTA, CDR2 FQGNSA. V lost 1 base and J lost 5; bases outside the gene matches: 9. Supplemented by reference TRBV7-2 and TRBJ2-7, the full variable domain reads GAGVSQSPSNKVTEKGKDVELRCDPISGHTALYWYRQSLGQGLEFLIYFQGNSAPDKSGLPSDRFSAERTGGSVSTLTIQRTQQEDSAVYLCASSLGTSGNYGNEQYFGPGTRLTVT.

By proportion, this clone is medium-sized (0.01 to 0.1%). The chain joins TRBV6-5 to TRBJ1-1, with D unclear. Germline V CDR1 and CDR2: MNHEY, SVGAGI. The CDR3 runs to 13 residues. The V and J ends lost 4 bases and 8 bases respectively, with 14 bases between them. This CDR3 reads CASSSLGRSEAFF. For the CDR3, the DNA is TGTGCCAGCAGTTCCCTAGGACGATCCGAAGCTTTCTTT.

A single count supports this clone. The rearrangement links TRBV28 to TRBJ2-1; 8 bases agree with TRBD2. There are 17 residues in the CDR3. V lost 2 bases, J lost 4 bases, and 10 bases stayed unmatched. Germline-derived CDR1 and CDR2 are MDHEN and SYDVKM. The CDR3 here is CASSLTPRAGGYNEQFF. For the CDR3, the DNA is TGTGCCAGCAGTTTAACCCCCCGCGCGGGGGGTTACAATGAGCAGTTCTTC.

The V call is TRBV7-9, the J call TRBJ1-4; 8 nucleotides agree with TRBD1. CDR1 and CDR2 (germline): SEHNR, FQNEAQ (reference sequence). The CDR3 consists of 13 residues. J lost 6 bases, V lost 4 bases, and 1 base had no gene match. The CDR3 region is CASSSTGDEKLFF. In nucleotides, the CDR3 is TGTGCCAGCAGCTCGACAGGGGATGAAAAACTGTTTTTT.

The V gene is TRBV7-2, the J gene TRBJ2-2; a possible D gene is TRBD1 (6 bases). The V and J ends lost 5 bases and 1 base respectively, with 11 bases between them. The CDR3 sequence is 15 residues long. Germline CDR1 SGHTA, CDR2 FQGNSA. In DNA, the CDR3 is TGTGCCAGCAGCCCCGGACAGATGAACACCGGGGAGCTGTTTTTT. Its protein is CASSPGQMNTGELFF.

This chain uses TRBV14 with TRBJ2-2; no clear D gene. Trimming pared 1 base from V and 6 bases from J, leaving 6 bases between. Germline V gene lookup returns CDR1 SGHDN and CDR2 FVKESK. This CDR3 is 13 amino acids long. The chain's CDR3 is CASSQVLAGELFF. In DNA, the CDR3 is TGTGCCAGCAGCCAAGTGTTAGCCGGGGAGCTGTTTTTT.

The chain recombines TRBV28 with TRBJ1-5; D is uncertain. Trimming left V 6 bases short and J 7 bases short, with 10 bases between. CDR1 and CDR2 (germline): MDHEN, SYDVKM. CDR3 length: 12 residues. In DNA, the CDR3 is TGTGCCAGCAGCCTTATCGACCAGCCCCAGCATTTT. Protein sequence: CASSLIDQPQHF.

In DNA form, the CDR3 reads TGTGCCAGCAGAAACCGGGACAACATCTACGAGCAGTACTTC. Translating gives CASRNRDNIYEQYF. This chain joins TRBV6-5 and TRBJ2-7, with D possibly TRBD1 on 6 matching bases. The ends were cut back, 6 bases at V and 3 bases at J, with 15 bases in the middle. This CDR3 spans 14 amino acids. Germline V gives CDR1 MNHEY, CDR2 SVGAGI.

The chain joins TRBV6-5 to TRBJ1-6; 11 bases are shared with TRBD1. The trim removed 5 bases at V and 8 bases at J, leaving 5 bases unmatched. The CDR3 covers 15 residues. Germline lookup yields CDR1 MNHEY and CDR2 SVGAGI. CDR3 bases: TGTGCCAGCAGTCCCCGGACAGGGGGCGATTCACCCCTCCACTTT. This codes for CASSPRTGGDSPLHF.

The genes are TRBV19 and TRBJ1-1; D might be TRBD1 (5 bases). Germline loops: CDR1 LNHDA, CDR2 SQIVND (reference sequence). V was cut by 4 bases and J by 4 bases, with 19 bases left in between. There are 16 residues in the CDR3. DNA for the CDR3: TGTGCCAGTAGTAAAGTTTTTGCTAGGGGCGTCACTGAAGCTTTCTTT. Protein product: CASSKVFARGVTEAFF.

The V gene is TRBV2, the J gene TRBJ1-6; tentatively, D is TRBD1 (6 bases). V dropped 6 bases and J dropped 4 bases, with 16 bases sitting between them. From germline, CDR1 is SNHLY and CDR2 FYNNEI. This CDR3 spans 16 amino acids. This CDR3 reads CASSGRGPSYNSPLHF. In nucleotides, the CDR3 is TGTGCCAGCAGCGGCCGGGGGCCCTCTTATAATTCACCCCTCCACTTT.

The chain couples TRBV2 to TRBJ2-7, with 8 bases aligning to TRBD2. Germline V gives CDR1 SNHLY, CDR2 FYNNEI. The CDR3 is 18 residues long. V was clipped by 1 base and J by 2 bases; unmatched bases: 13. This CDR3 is CASSEGRGAVAGPYEQYF. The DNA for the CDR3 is TGTGCCAGCAGTGAAGGCAGGGGCGCAGTAGCGGGACCCTACGAGCAGTACTTC.

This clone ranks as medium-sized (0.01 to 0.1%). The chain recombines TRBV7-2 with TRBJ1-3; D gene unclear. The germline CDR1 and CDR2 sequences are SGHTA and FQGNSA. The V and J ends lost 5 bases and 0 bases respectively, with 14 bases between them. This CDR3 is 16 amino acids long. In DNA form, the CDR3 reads TGTGCCAGCAGCCCCCGCATGACTTCCTCTGGAAACACCATATATTTT. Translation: CASSPRMTSSGNTIYF.